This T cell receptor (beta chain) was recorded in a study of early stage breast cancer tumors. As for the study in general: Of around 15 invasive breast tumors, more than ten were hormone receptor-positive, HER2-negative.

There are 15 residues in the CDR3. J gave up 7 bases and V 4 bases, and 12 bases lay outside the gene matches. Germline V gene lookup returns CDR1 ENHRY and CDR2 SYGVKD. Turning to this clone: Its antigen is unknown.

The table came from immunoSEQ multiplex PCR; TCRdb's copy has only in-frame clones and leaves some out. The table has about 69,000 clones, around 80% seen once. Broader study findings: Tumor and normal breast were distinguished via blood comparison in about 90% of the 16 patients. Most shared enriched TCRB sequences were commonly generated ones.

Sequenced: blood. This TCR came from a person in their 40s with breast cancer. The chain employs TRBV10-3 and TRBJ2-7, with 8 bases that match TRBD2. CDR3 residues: CAISARGAGEWEQYF. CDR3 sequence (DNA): TGTGCCATCAGTGCCCGGGGAGCGGGAGAATGGGAGCAGTACTTC.